A single sample is the source of the 21 T cell receptor beta chains below, sequenced in a study of beta chain features in type 1 diabetes. General observations from the study: Type 1 diabetes patients had moderately but significantly shorter TCRB CDR3s in all four CD4+ subsets.

These receptors' targets are unknown. Expressed TCRB transcripts were sequenced, since all the RNA that had been isolated was reverse transcribed. Generated by immunoSEQ multiplex PCR, the TCRdb table keeps only in-frame clones and is missing some. The sample contains hundreds of thousands of clones, over 11% of which appear only once. Sample: naive CD4+ T cells from blood. Receptors originate from a man between 18 and 29 years old with type 1 diabetes.

This clone showed up just a few times. The rearrangement links TRBV28 to TRBJ2-2, with 9 bases that match TRBD2. With V trimmed by 5 bases and J by 6 bases, 10 bases remained unmatched. Germline V gene data show CDR1 as MDHEN and CDR2 as SYDVKM. This CDR3 has 16 amino acids. The CDR3 DNA follows: TGTGCCAGCAGTCCGGATAGCGGGGGTTCCCCCGGGGAGCTGTTTTTT. Translation: CASSPDSGGSPGELFF.

This clone occurred a few times. The chain couples TRBV5-1 to TRBJ2-1; D remains unclear. Per the germline V gene, CDR1 is SGHRS and CDR2 is YFSETQ. V was trimmed by 0 bases and J by 10 bases, leaving 14 bases between them. CDR3 length equals 14 residues. CDR3 bases: TGCGCCAGCAGCTTGGCAGAGACGGGTGGCGAGCAGTTCTTC. The encoded protein is CASSLAETGGEQFF.

V is TRBV30 and J is TRBJ2-2; 15 bases fit TRBD2. The germline gives CDR1 GTSNPN, CDR2 SVGIG (reference sequence). This CDR3 comprises 17 residues. V dropped 1 base and J dropped 1; count of bases not matched to a gene: 1. In DNA form, the CDR3 reads TGTGCCTGGAGTGGGACTAGCGGGAGGGTGAACACCGGGGAGCTGTTTTTT. Translated: CAWSGTSGRVNTGELFF.

The chain employs TRBV7-9 and TRBJ1-2; no clear D gene. The CDR3 is 12 amino acids. V lost 5 bases and J lost 4, with 8 bases in between. Germline V gene sequence: CDR1 SEHNR, CDR2 FQNEAQ (reference sequence). The DNA for the CDR3 is TGTGCCAGCAGCCTAGTAATCTATGGCTACACCTTC. Translating gives CASSLVIYGYTF.

The chain employs TRBV6-1 and TRBJ1-4; D is unclear. This CDR3 has 15 amino acids. Deletions cut 1 base from V and 7 bases from J, with 13 bases between. Germline V gene lookup returns CDR1 MNHNS and CDR2 SASEGT. The CDR3 coding sequence is TGTGCCAGCAGTGAAGTCGGCCCACCGGGTGAAAAACTGTTTTTT. It codes for CASSEVGPPGEKLFF.

The chain joins TRBV21-1 to TRBJ2-7. TRBV21-1 is a listed pseudogene. The CDR3 is made up of 15 amino acids. DNA of the CDR3: TGTGCCACGGAACCAGGAGTAGCCATCCACTACGAGCAGTACTTC. Amino acids: CATEPGVAIHYEQYF.

The V gene is TRBV5-1, the J gene TRBJ1-1; no reliable D call. Trimming shortened V by 4 bases and J by 5 bases, and 21 bases separated the two germline ends. The CDR3 consists of 16 residues. Germline assignment: CDR1 SGHRS and CDR2 YFSETQ. CDR3 sequence reads: CASSPGFEGWGTEAFF. The CDR3 region has the DNA TGCGCCAGCAGCCCGGGTTTTGAGGGTTGGGGAACTGAAGCTTTCTTT.

The chain has TRBV27 and TRBJ1-1; the D is unclear. The CDR3 has 12 amino acids. CDR1 is MNHEY, CDR2 SMNVEV, per germline (reference sequence). V was cut by 2 bases and J by 8 bases, with 9 bases left in between. CDR3 DNA: TGTGCCAGCAGTTTAAAGGGCAGGGAAGCTTTCTTT. Translating gives CASSLKGREAFF.

The rearrangement joins TRBV5-1 to TRBJ1-1; D gene unclear. The CDR3 has 14 amino acids. V was pared by 0 bases and J by 2 bases, with 8 bases between. Germline lookup yields CDR1 SGHRS and CDR2 YFSETQ. The CDR3 here is CASSLENTNTEAFF. The CDR3 DNA follows: TGCGCCAGCAGCTTGGAGAACACCAACACTGAAGCTTTCTTT.

This clone has only a few counts. The gene calls are TRBV29-1 and TRBJ2-5; D not certain. The CDR3 spans 15 residues. Trimming removed 1 base from V and 1 base from J, with 13 bases in between. Germline-derived CDR1 and CDR2 are SQVTM and ANQGSEA. The CDR3 is CSVEGRRQTQETQYF. The CDR3 region has the DNA TGCAGCGTTGAAGGGCGACGGCAGACCCAAGAGACCCAGTACTTC.

This clone was detected a few times. The chain uses TRBV11-3 and TRBJ2-1; possibly TRBD1 for D (5 bases). The CDR3 sequence is 16 residues long. Germline values: CDR1 SGHNT, CDR2 YENEEA. V lost 4 bases and J 6 bases, leaving 19 bases between the germline ends. The CDR3 nucleotides are TGTGCCAGCAGCTCCCCGCTTGGGGCTAGGGCCAATGAGCAGTTCTTC. Encoded protein: CASSSPLGARANEQFF.

V usage is TRBV30 and J usage is TRBJ2-3; 10 bases line up with TRBD2. Germline assignment: CDR1 GTSNPN and CDR2 SVGIG (reference sequence). J was trimmed by 2 bases and V by 7 bases; bases with no gene match: 12. The CDR3 is made up of 16 amino acids. CDR3 amino acids: CASTQIAGGSTDTQYF. CDR3 bases: TGTGCCTCGACTCAGATAGCGGGGGGATCCACAGATACGCAGTATTTT.

This clone was seen only a few times. The V gene is TRBV7-2, the J gene TRBJ2-7, with 10 bases matching TRBD1. V was pared by 2 bases and J by 2 bases, with 3 bases of the junction left unmatched. Looked up from germline, CDR1 is SGHTA and CDR2 is FQGNSA. This CDR3 has 15 residues. The CDR3 sequence is CASSLRGTGAYEQYF. CDR3 coding DNA: TGTGCCAGCAGCTTACGTGGGACAGGGGCCTACGAGCAGTACTTC.

Only a few counts were recorded for this clone. The chain links TRBV4-3 to TRBJ2-7, with D perhaps matching TRBD1 (6 bases). CDR1 is LGHNA and CDR2 is YSLEER in the germline V gene. The germline V and J ends were trimmed by 0 bases and 6 bases, with 12 bases remaining between them. This CDR3 has 14 residues. Here the CDR3 DNA reads TGCGCCAGCAGCCAAGACAGGGGATTGGGCGAGCAGTACTTC. The encoded protein is CASSQDRGLGEQYF.

This clone was counted a few times. The rearrangement joins TRBV7-2 to TRBJ2-5; 10 bases align to TRBD2. Trimming cost V 4 bases and J 5 bases; bases outside gene matches: 7. Germline V gives CDR1 SGHTA, CDR2 FQGNSA. The CDR3 has 15 amino acids. In DNA form, the CDR3 reads TGTGCCAGCAGCTCCCAGCGGGGGGGCGGGGAGACCCAGTACTTC. It specifies CASSSQRGGGETQYF.

The rearrangement links TRBV4-2 to TRBJ2-1; the match to TRBD1 covers 9 bases. Germline V gives CDR1 LGHNA, CDR2 YNFKEQ. The V gene end was trimmed by 0 bases and the J gene end by 9 bases; junction bases not matched to a gene: 9. This CDR3 has 16 residues. CDR3 in DNA: TGTGCCAGCAGCCAAGATGGTAGGGGACAGGGTCCTGAGCAGTTCTTC. The encoded protein is CASSQDGRGQGPEQFF.

The genes are TRBV19 and TRBJ2-2; maybe TRBD2 (6 bases). Trimming removed 9 bases from V and 6 bases from J, with 11 bases in between. Germline loops: CDR1 LNHDA, CDR2 SQIVND (reference sequence). This CDR3 is built from 12 residues. The CDR3 coding sequence is TGTGCCAGCCCGGGGGAGGCCGGGGAGCTGTTTTTT. Translated, it gives CASPGEAGELFF.

This clone was counted a few times. The chain joins TRBV29-1 to TRBJ2-3; weak D call: TRBD1 (5 bases). Germline loops: CDR1 SQVTM, CDR2 ANQGSEA. The CDR3 loop spans 11 amino acids. Trimming removed 5 bases from V and 5 bases from J, with 8 bases in between. The CDR3 region is CSVRQGDTQYF. As DNA, the CDR3 is TGCAGCGTTCGCCAGGGAGATACGCAGTATTTT.

The rearrangement uses TRBV5-4 and TRBJ2-7; D might be TRBD2 (5 bases). V dropped 4 bases and J dropped 0 bases, with 8 bases sitting between them. Per germline, CDR1 SGHNT and CDR2 YYREEE (reference sequence). The CDR3 loop spans 13 amino acids. CDR3 DNA sequence: TGTGCCAGCAGCGTGACTAACTCCTACGAGCAGTACTTC. It specifies CASSVTNSYEQYF. Full variable domain (rest looked up from reference TRBV5-4 and TRBJ2-7): ETGVTQSPTHLIKTRGQQVTLRCSSQSGHNTVSWYQQALGQGPQFIFQYYREEENGRGNFPPRFSGLQFPNYSSELNVNALELDDSALYLCASSVTNSYEQYFGPGTRLTVT.

This sequence joins TRBV28 and TRBJ1-2; D is unclear. Trimming stripped 2 bases from V and 8 bases from J, with 12 bases between. The CDR3 totals 13 residues. From germline, CDR1 is MDHEN and CDR2 SYDVKM. The CDR3, as DNA: TGTGCCAGCAGTTTACCGCGAGGGCACGGCTACACCTTC. Its translation is CASSLPRGHGYTF.

To note about this clone: Other DNA sequences from this sample encode an identical CDR3 as well. The chain combines TRBV2 with TRBJ2-5; 9 bases line up with TRBD2. CDR1 is SNHLY, CDR2 FYNNEI, per germline. V lost 2 bases, J lost 1 base, and 5 bases stayed unmatched. This CDR3 region has 16 residues. Written as DNA, the CDR3 is TGTGCCAGCAGTGAAACGACTAGCGGTCCCCAAGAGACCCAGTACTTC. It translates to CASSETTSGPQETQYF. The whole variable domain, remainder taken from reference TRBV2 and TRBJ2-5, is EPEVTQTPSHQVTQMGQEVILRCVPISNHLYFYWYRQILGQKVEFLVSFYNNEISEKSEIFDDQFSVERPDGSNFTLKIRSTKLEDSAMYFCASSETTSGPQETQYFGPGTRLLVL.